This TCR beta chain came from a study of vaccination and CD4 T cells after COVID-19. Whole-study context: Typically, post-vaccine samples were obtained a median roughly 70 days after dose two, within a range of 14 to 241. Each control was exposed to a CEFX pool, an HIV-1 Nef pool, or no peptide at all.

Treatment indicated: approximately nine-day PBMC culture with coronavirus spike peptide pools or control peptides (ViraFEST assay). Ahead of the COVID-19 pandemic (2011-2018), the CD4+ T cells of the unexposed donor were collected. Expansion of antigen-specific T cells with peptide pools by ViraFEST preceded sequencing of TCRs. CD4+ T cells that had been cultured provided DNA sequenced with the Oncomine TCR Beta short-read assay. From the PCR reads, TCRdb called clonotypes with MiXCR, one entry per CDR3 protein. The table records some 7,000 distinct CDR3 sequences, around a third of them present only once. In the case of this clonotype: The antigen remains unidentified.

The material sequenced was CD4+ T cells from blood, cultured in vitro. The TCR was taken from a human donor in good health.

The CDR3 region has the DNA TGTGCCAGTAGTACCTTAGCGGGGGCCCTCACAGATACGCAGTATTTT. It encodes CASSTLAGALTDTQYF. The rearrangement joins TRBV19 to TRBJ2-3; 9 bases match TRBD2. CDR1 is LNHDA, CDR2 SQIVND, per germline (reference sequence). The ends lost 4 bases at V and 2 bases at J; junction bases unmatched: 7. The CDR3 length is 16 residues.